This TCR beta chain was identified during a study of T-cell reconstitution after alpha-beta-depleted transplantation in children. The study's findings and limits: Several hundred graft clones that had expanded were reportedly the source of alpha-beta T cells about two months after transplant. Among T cells one year after transplant, newly produced cells accounted for most counts and diversity. The study traced high day-60 TCRbeta diversity in some patients to surviving recipient T cells and thymic progenitors.

This sample's TCRbeta library carried unique molecular identifier barcodes. TCRdb processed the PCR reads anew with MiXCR; each CDR3 protein has one entry. The data show hundreds of thousands of distinct CDR3 sequences, with over 10% seen just once and over 2% held by the top ten. This clonotype was found a few times. Its antigen is still unknown. This receptor was obtained from a male patient between 5 and 17 years old who had a stem cell transplant for acute myeloid leukemia, so the T cells may come from the graft donor. The sample consisted of PBMCs, mostly from graft donor cells, taken 360 days after TCRalphabeta/CD19-depleted stem cell transplant.

The CDR3 bases are TGCAGCGTTGATGGGACAGGGCGCTCCTACAATGAGCAGTTCTTC. Translation gives CSVDGTGRSYNEQFF. The V gene is TRBV29-1, the J gene TRBJ2-1, with TRBD1 matching over 9 bases. Germline assignment: CDR1 SQVTM and CDR2 ANQGSEA. V gave up 3 bases and J gave up 0 bases; unmatched junction bases: 3. The length of the CDR3 is 15 residues.